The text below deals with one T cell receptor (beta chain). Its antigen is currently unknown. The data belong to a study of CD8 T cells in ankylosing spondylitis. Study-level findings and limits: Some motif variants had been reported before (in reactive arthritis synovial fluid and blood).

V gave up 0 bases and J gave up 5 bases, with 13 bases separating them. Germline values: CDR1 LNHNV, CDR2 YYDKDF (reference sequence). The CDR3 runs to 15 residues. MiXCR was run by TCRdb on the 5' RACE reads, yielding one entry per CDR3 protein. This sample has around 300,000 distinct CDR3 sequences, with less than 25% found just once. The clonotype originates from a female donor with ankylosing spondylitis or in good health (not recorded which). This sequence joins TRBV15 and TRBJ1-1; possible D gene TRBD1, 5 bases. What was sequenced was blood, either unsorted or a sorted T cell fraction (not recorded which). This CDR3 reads CATSREAGLRTEAFF. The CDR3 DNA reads TGTGCCACCAGCAGAGAGGCAGGGCTGAGGACTGAAGCTTTCTTT.